A single sample gave rise to the 2 T cell receptor beta chains below, sequenced in a study of blood T cell repertoires in COVID-19. Clones were sequenced by immunoSEQ multiplex PCR, and TCRdb holds only the in-frame ones, with some missing. Here the sample spans tens of thousands of clones, 70% to 85% being singletons. The sequenced sample was peripheral blood. These receptors were obtained from a man aged 65 to 79 with acute or convalescent COVID-19.

The genes are TRBV18 and TRBJ1-4; TRBD1 aligns across 8 bases. Germline V CDR1 and CDR2: KGHSH, LQKENI. The CDR3 consists of 15 residues. V dropped 4 bases and J dropped 7; count of bases not matched to a gene: 8. The CDR3 sequence: CASSLQGERAEKLFF. In DNA, the CDR3 is TGTGCCAGCTCACTACAGGGGGAAAGGGCTGAAAAACTGTTTTTT.

The chain carries TRBV27 and TRBJ2-1, with 9 bases matching TRBD1. This CDR3 is built from 17 residues. J was trimmed by 6 bases and V by 5 bases; bases with no gene match: 14. In germline, CDR1 is MNHEY, CDR2 SMNVEV (reference sequence). The CDR3 region has the DNA TGTGCCAGCAGTCAATCCCGCGGGACAGGGTTTGCCAATGAGCAGTTCTTC. Its protein product is CASSQSRGTGFANEQFF.